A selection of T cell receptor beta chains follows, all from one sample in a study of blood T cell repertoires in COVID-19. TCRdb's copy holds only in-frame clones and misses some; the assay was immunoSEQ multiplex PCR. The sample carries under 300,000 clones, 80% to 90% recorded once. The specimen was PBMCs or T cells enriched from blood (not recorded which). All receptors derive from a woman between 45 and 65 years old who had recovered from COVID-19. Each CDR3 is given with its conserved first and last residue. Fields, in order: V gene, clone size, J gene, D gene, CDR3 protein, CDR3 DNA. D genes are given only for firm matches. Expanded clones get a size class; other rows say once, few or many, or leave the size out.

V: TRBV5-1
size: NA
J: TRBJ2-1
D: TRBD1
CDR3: CASSLAGGAYNEQFF
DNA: TGCGCCAGCAGCTTGGCAGGGGGCGCCTACAATGAGCAGTTCTTC

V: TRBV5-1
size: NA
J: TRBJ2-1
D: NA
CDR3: CASSLSPARLYNEQFF
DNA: TGCGCCAGCAGCTTGAGCCCGGCCAGACTCTACAATGAGCAGTTCTTC

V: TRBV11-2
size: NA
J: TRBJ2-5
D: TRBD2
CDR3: CASGSGTRSETQYF
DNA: TGTGCCAGCGGATCCGGGACTAGATCAGAGACCCAGTACTTC

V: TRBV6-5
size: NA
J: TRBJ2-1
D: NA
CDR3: CASSNGQSSYNEQFF
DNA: TGTGCCAGCAGTAACGGACAGAGCTCCTACAATGAGCAGTTCTTC

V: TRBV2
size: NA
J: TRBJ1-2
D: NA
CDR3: CASSEVGQEGYGYTF
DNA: TGTGCCAGCAGTGAAGTAGGACAAGAAGGGTATGGCTACACCTTC

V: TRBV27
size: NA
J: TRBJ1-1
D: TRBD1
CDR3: CASSYAGGDLMNTEAFF
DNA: TGTGCCAGCAGTTATGCAGGGGGAGACCTCATGAACACTGAAGCTTTCTTT

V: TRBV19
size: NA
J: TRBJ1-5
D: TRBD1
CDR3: CASSITGGEGQPQHF
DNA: TGTGCCAGTAGTATTACAGGGGGCGAGGGACAGCCCCAGCATTTT

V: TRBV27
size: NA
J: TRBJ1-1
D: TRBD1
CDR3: CASSSGTGGNTEAFF
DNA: TGTGCCAGCAGTTCCGGGACAGGGGGGAACACTGAAGCTTTCTTT

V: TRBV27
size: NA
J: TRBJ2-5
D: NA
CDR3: CASSLAPGDPETQYF
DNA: TGTGCCAGCAGTTTGGCTCCAGGGGACCCAGAGACCCAGTACTTC

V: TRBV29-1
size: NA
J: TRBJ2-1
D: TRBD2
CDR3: CSVVGGSSYNEQFF
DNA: TGCAGCGTTGTCGGGGGGAGCTCCTACAATGAGCAGTTCTTC

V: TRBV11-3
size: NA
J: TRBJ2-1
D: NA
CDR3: CASSPPWGAGNEQFF
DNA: TGTGCCAGCAGCCCCCCGTGGGGCGCCGGGAATGAGCAGTTCTTC

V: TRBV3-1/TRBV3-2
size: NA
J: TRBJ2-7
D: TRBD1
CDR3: CASSRKQGAGEQYF
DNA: TGTGCCAGCAGCCGGAAACAGGGGGCTGGGGAGCAGTACTTC

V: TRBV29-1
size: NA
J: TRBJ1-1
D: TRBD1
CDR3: CSAGPGTENTEAFF
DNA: TGCAGCGCCGGCCCCGGGACAGAAAACACTGAAGCTTTCTTT

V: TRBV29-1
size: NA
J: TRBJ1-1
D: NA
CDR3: CSVGEGLGSTEAFF
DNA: TGCAGCGTTGGAGAAGGACTCGGAAGCACTGAAGCTTTCTTT

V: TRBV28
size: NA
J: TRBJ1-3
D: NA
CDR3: CASSLQSVAGNTIYF
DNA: TGTGCCAGCAGTTTACAATCGGTGGCTGGAAACACCATATATTTT

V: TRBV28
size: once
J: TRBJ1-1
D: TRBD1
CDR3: CASSLITGTGISEAFF
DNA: TGTGCCAGCAGTTTGATTACCGGGACAGGGATATCTGAAGCTTTCTTT